This T cell receptor beta chain appears in the sequencing data of a study of T cell responses to AZD1222 COVID-19 vaccine. TCRdb keeps only in-frame clones here, not all; method: immunoSEQ multiplex PCR. Of 150,000 or so clones listed, 80% to 90% were seen once; the top ten hold roughly 4%. Findings and limits, study-wide: Clonal diversity was possibly underestimated, and the donors were mostly white British, with more females. Repertoire sampling was restricted to post-peak T cell response timepoints. A reported finding is that nearly half of spike-specific TCRs target unmutated variant regions. Vaccine-associated CD4 TCRs spanned spike, dominant at 160-218 and 743-854.

The CDR3 spans 11 residues. Trimming shortened V by 1 base and J by 8 bases, and 5 bases separated the two germline ends. The germline CDR1 and CDR2 sequences are SGHAT and FQNNGV. Of note for this clone: What it binds is unknown.

The TCR comes from an adult who received the MenACWY meningococcal vaccine as a control. The starting material was peripheral blood, obtained 28 days after the second dose of the MenACWY control vaccine. The rearrangement joins TRBV11-2 to TRBJ1-1; the D is unclear. The CDR3, as DNA: TGTGCCAGCAGCTTAGGACGGGAAGCTTTCTTT. Its protein is CASSLGREAFF.